This T cell receptor beta chain emerged from a study of spatial heterogeneity in lung cancer. Indicated time point: sample taken at primary tumor resection. The donors comprised about 69 untreated early-stage non-small cell lung cancer patients. In each case, whole RNA from tumor, nontumor lung or frozen PBMC was sequenced unsorted. This clonotype occurred many times. No antigen is known for it. TCR cDNA molecules each had a unique molecular identifier. TCRdb fed the 5' RACE reads into MiXCR, producing one record per CDR3 protein. The table has approximately 44,000 distinct CDR3 sequences, 12% to 15% seen once. Study-level results: Relative to follow-up, resection was when ubiquitous expanded tumor TCRs appeared more in blood.

This sequence originates from a male donor with early-stage non-small cell lung cancer. Specimen: PBMCs, collected at surgery.

Here the CDR3 reads CASSVEWGRGTQYF. CDR3 DNA sequence: TGTGCCAGCAGCGTAGAATGGGGGAGAGGTACGCAGTATTTT. J is TRBJ2-3 and V is TRBV9, with D perhaps given as TRBD1 or TRBD2 (5 bases each). Germline values: CDR1 SGDLS, CDR2 YYNGEE. V was shortened by 0 bases and J by 8 bases, with 13 bases between the two germline ends. The CDR3 totals 14 residues.